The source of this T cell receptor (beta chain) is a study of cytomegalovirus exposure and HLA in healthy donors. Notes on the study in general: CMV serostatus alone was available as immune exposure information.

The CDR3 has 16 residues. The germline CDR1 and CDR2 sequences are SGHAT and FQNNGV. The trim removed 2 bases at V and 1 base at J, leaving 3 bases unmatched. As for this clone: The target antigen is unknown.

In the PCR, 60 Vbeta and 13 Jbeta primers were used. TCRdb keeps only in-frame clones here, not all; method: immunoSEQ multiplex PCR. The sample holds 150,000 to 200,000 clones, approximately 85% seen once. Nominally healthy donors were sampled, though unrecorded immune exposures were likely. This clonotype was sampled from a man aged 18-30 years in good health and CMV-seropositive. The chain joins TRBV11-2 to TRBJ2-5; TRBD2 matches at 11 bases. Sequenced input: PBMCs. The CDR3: CASSLRLAGLQETQYF. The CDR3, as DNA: TGTGCCAGCAGCTTACGACTAGCGGGGCTCCAAGAGACCCAGTACTTC. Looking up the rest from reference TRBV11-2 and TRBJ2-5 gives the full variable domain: EAGVAQSPRYKIIEKRQSVAFWCNPISGHATLYWYQQILGQGPKLLIQFQNNGVVDDSQLPKDRFSAERLKGVDSTLKIQPAKLEDSAVYLCASSLRLAGLQETQYFGPGTRLLVL.